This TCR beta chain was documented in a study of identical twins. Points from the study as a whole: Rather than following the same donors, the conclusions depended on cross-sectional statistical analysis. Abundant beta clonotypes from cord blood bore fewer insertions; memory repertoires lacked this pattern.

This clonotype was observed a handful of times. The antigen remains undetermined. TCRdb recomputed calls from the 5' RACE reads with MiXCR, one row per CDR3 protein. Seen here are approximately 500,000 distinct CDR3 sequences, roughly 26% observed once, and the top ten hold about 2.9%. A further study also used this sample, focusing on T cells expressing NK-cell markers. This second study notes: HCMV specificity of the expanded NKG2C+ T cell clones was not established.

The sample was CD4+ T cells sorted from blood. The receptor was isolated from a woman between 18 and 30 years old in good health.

The CDR3 DNA reads as TGTGCCAGCAGCGCGGGGGGAAAAGTCACCGGGGAGCTGTTTTTT. This codes for CASSAGGKVTGELFF. J is TRBJ2-2 and V is TRBV4-2; 8 bases agree with TRBD2. Germline loops: CDR1 LGHNA, CDR2 YNFKEQ. The ends lost 5 bases at V and 4 bases at J; junction bases unmatched: 6. CDR3 length equals 15 residues.